Given below is one T cell receptor (beta chain) in context. The antigen is not known. Stated treatment: 15 to 20 received Ad26.COV2.S at low or high dose, single or two shots; roughly 5 received placebo; per-sample allocation not given. Material that was analyzed had been drawn on day 63 after the first vaccine or placebo injection. Method: immunoSEQ multiplex PCR; TCRdb's copy keeps in-frame clones and lacks some. The sample lists about 350,000 clones, roughly 85% occurring once. This CDR3 is 16 amino acids long. The germline CDR1 and CDR2 sequences are SGHKS and YYEKEE (reference sequence). The V gene lost 3 bases and the J gene lost 5 bases, with 17 bases spanning the gap. The source of the sample is a study of Ad26.COV2.S vaccination and SARS-CoV-2 variants. Study as a whole: Enrolled in COV1001, the donor was in the Ad26.COV2.S trial arm, which received the vaccine. The vaccine Ad26.COV2.S was put into the muscle once, or twice with 56 days between. Findings of the study overall: Relative to placebo recipients, vaccine recipients exhibited elevated spike-specific TCR breadth.

The clonotype was recovered from a person aged 18-65 years who received the Ad26.COV2.S COVID-19 vaccine or a placebo. The chain links TRBV5-5 to TRBJ2-2; D not certain. This specimen consisted of peripheral blood, obtained in a trial of Ad26.COV2.S vaccine versus placebo. The CDR3 reads CASSSLSGRRTGELFF. CDR3 in DNA: TGTGCCAGCAGCTCGCTATCCGGGCGGCGAACCGGGGAGCTGTTTTTT.